A single sample is the source of the 20 T cell receptor beta chains below, sequenced in a study of blood T cell repertoires in COVID-19. Libraries were prepared by immunoSEQ multiplex PCR; TCRdb keeps only in-frame clonotypes and omits some of them. Of under 250,000 clones listed, 75% to 90% were seen once; the top ten hold approximately 2.6%. Sequencing used peripheral blood. The receptors were gathered from a woman between 65 and 79 years old with active or convalescent COVID-19.

This sequence joins TRBV2 and TRBJ1-3, with 9 bases that match TRBD1. This CDR3 is 15 amino acids long. V lost 7 bases to trimming and J lost 2 bases; unmatched junction nucleotides: 6. In germline, CDR1 is SNHLY, CDR2 FYNNEI. CDR3 in DNA: TGTGCCAGCACCCTAGACAGGGGGGCTGGAAACACCATATATTTT. It encodes CASTLDRGAGNTIYF.

This clone was seen more than once but under ten times. The rearrangement links TRBV29-1 to TRBJ1-1; tentative D call: TRBD1 (5 bases). Germline-derived CDR1 and CDR2 are SQVTM and ANQGSEA. The CDR3 length is 10 residues. V was trimmed by 6 bases and J by 7 bases, leaving 9 bases between them. The CDR3 reads CSVGRGEAFF. CDR3 DNA sequence: TGCAGCGTGGGTAGGGGTGAAGCTTTCTTT.

The rearrangement uses TRBV18 and TRBJ1-5, with TRBD1 identical over 8 bases. The CDR3 has 15 amino acids. J lost 5 bases, V lost 1 base, and 4 bases had no gene match. Germline loops: CDR1 KGHSH, CDR2 LQKENI. CDR3 sequence: CASSPQKQGDQPQHF. Here the CDR3 DNA reads TGTGCCAGCTCACCACAGAAACAGGGGGATCAGCCCCAGCATTTT.

The V call is TRBV4-3, the J call TRBJ2-2; no firm D call. Per the germline V gene, CDR1 is LGHNA and CDR2 is YSLEER. Trimming took 2 bases from V and 1 from J, leaving 20 bases between them. CDR3 size: 19 residues. The DNA of the CDR3 is TGCGCCAGCAGCCAACAAACCCTCACAGCATTCCTGAACACCGGGGAGCTGTTTTTT. Amino acid sequence: CASSQQTLTAFLNTGELFF.

The V and J genes are TRBV6-5 and TRBJ2-5; 8 nucleotides align to TRBD1. CDR1 MNHEY and CDR2 SVGAGI come from the germline V gene. The CDR3 length is 14 residues. After removal of 6 bases from V and 5 bases from J, the junction contained 8 bases not matched to a gene. The CDR3, as DNA: TGTGCCAGCAGGGCGAGACAGGGGACGGAGACCCAGTACTTC. Translated, it gives CASRARQGTETQYF.

Written as DNA, the CDR3 is TGTGCCAGCAGCCCCTCCAGGGGGCTGGGTACCGGGGAGCTGTTTTTT. Protein: CASSPSRGLGTGELFF. This chain joins TRBV4-2 and TRBJ2-2; TRBD1 matches 8 bases. This CDR3 is 16 amino acids long. CDR1 is LGHNA and CDR2 is YNFKEQ in the germline V gene. Trimming removed 4 bases from V and 5 bases from J; junction bases left unmatched: 9.

The chain is built from TRBV3-1 (or the pseudogene TRBV3-2) and TRBJ2-5; perhaps TRBD1 as D (6 bases). Per germline, CDR1 LGHDT and CDR2 YNNKEL (reference sequence). The CDR3 sequence is 14 residues long. The ends were cut back, 4 bases at V and 5 bases at J, with 14 bases in the middle. CDR3 DNA sequence: TGTGCCAGCAGCCCCCGGCCCCAGGGGGAGACCCAGTACTTC. Encoded protein: CASSPRPQGETQYF.

This clone came up a few times. The chain couples TRBV28 to TRBJ1-6; no clear D. Trimming removed 1 base from V and 0 bases from J, with 4 bases in between. Germline loops: CDR1 MDHEN, CDR2 SYDVKM. CDR3 length: 15 amino acids. The CDR3 DNA is TGTGCCAGCAGTTTATTTAGCTCCTATAATTCACCCCTCCACTTT. Translation gives CASSLFSSYNSPLHF.

The chain joins TRBV6-5 to TRBJ2-5, with D maybe TRBD2 (6 bases). The germline V gene encodes CDR1 MNHEY and CDR2 SVGAGI. CDR3 length: 13 amino acids. Trimming stripped 6 bases from V and 4 bases from J, with 12 bases between. This chain's CDR3 is CASSPAGGETQYF. The CDR3 nucleotides read TGTGCCAGCAGCCCCGCCGGGGGAGAGACCCAGTACTTC.

This clone was seen once. The chain combines TRBV27 with TRBJ2-7; 9 nucleotides align to TRBD1. This CDR3 is 13 amino acids long. Germline loops: CDR1 MNHEY, CDR2 SMNVEV (reference sequence). J gave up 5 bases and V 4 bases, and 3 bases lay outside the gene matches. The CDR3 bases are TGTGCCAGCAGTTCGGACAGGGGAAACGAGCAGTACTTC. This translates into CASSSDRGNEQYF.

The chain employs TRBV11-2 and TRBJ1-1, with 7 bases aligning to TRBD1. After removal of 1 base from V and 0 bases from J, the junction contained 2 bases not matched to a gene. CDR3 length: 15 amino acids. The germline CDR1 and CDR2 sequences are SGHAT and FQNNGV. The CDR3 DNA is TGTGCCAGCAGCTTAGTGACAGGGTTGAACACTGAAGCTTTCTTT. This codes for CASSLVTGLNTEAFF.

This chain connects TRBV5-4 to TRBJ1-1; TRBD1 agrees at 9 bases. Trimming cost V 4 bases and J 5 bases; bases outside gene matches: 12. The CDR3 is 16 residues long. Germline CDR1 and CDR2: SGHNT and YYREEE (reference sequence). In DNA, the CDR3 is TGTGCCAGCAGCCACTCTACAGGGGGCGTGGGGACTGAAGCTTTCTTT. Translated: CASSHSTGGVGTEAFF.

The V gene is TRBV2, the J gene TRBJ1-5; 8 bases are a match to TRBD1. Germline values: CDR1 SNHLY, CDR2 FYNNEI. The CDR3 totals 13 residues. Trimming cost V 8 bases and J 5 bases; bases outside gene matches: 5. This CDR3 is CASRLGQDQPQHF. CDR3 in DNA: TGTGCCAGCCGATTGGGACAGGATCAGCCCCAGCATTTT.

The rearrangement joins TRBV28 to TRBJ2-7, with 7 bases lining up with TRBD2. The germline V gene has CDR1 MDHEN and CDR2 SYDVKM. The CDR3 is made up of 17 amino acids. Losses at the gene ends were 7 bases for V and 6 bases for J; bases not matched to a gene: 21. The CDR3 is CASMFSGVTASGSEQYF. The CDR3 DNA reads TGTGCCAGCATGTTCAGCGGGGTCACGGCAAGTGGGTCCGAGCAGTACTTC.

This chain joins TRBV5-1 and TRBJ2-7, with D maybe TRBD2 (5 bases). Germline lookup yields CDR1 SGHRS and CDR2 YFSETQ. The CDR3 covers 16 residues. Trimming removed 5 bases from V and 2 bases from J, with 20 bases in between. The CDR3 bases are TGCGCCAGCAGTTCGGGATGGGGAAAACGGGCCTACGAGCAGTACTTC. Amino acids: CASSSGWGKRAYEQYF.

A note on this clone: Other DNA sequences in the sample encode the same CDR3. This rearrangement joins TRBV18 to TRBJ2-1, with D maybe TRBD2 (6 bases). This CDR3 has 13 amino acids. V was clipped by 3 bases and J by 5 bases, with 8 bases between them. Germline V gene data show CDR1 as KGHSH and CDR2 as LQKENI. DNA for the CDR3: TGTGCCAGCTCACCGGGACTGAACAATGAGCAGTTCTTC. It codes for CASSPGLNNEQFF.

V usage is TRBV2 and J usage is TRBJ2-2; 9 nucleotides match TRBD1. The CDR3 extends over 14 amino acids. V lost 4 bases and J lost 7; bases outside the gene matches: 4. Germline V CDR1 and CDR2: SNHLY, FYNNEI. The CDR3, as DNA: TGTGCCAGCAGTGTAGGGACAGGGCTCGGGGAGCTGTTTTTT. It encodes CASSVGTGLGELFF.

This chain joins TRBV7-9 and TRBJ1-1; no clear D. This CDR3 spans 14 amino acids. The germline CDR1 and CDR2 sequences are SEHNR and FQNEAQ (reference sequence). V lost 2 bases, J lost 1 base, and 8 bases lay in between. The CDR3: CASSLTYRNTEAFF. The CDR3 coding sequence is TGTGCCAGCAGCTTAACCTACAGGAACACTGAAGCTTTCTTT.

The V gene is TRBV9, the J gene TRBJ1-1, with 12 positions matching TRBD1. After removal of 2 bases from V and 4 bases from J, the junction contained 3 bases not matched to a gene. The length of the CDR3 is 15 residues. CDR1 SGDLS and CDR2 YYNGEE come from the germline V gene. The CDR3: CASSVGQGAFTEAFF. The CDR3 DNA sequence: TGTGCCAGCAGCGTGGGACAGGGGGCTTTCACTGAAGCTTTCTTT. Complete variable domain (other parts from reference TRBV9 and TRBJ1-1): DSGVTQTPKHLITATGQRVTLRCSPRSGDLSVYWYQQSLDQGLQFLIQYYNGEERAKGNILERFSAQQFPDLHSELNLSSLELGDSALYFCASSVGQGAFTEAFFGQGTRLTVV.

This rearrangement joins TRBV19 to TRBJ1-2; 7 positions match TRBD1. The trim removed 8 bases at V and 6 bases at J, leaving 9 bases unmatched. Germline values: CDR1 LNHDA, CDR2 SQIVND (reference sequence). The CDR3 has 13 residues. The CDR3 DNA reads as TGTGCCAGTCGGACCAGGGGGATGAATGGCTACACCTTC. Protein sequence: CASRTRGMNGYTF.